Included here is one T cell receptor (beta chain) sequence, with context. The source of the sample is a study of T cell clones after liver transplantation. On the study more broadly: A pre-transplant mixed lymphocyte reaction with TCRbeta sequencing defined graft-donor-reactive clones followed in post-transplant blood. Pre-transplant mixed lymphocyte reactions yielded third-party-reactive TCRbeta sequences as comparators for graft-donor-reactive sequences. Tolerant meant at least one year fully off immunosuppression without liver enzymes above twice normal.

Germline V gene sequence: CDR1 MNHEY, CDR2 SMNVEV (reference sequence). Trimming shortened V by 0 bases and J by 2 bases, and 13 bases separated the two germline ends. The CDR3 sequence is 16 residues long. Clones were sequenced by immunoSEQ multiplex PCR, and TCRdb holds only the in-frame ones, with some missing. The repertoire includes some 11,000 clones, roughly 70% of them detected once, and about 23% sits in the top ten. Thawed unstimulated PBMCs were FACS-sorted by CD3, CD4 and CD8 into two populations. The chain joins TRBV27 to TRBJ1-2; D unresolved. This receptor was obtained from a human patient who received a liver transplant. Some of these T cells may belong to the graft donor. Sequences were derived from CD4+ T cells from blood, sampled about 2.5 years after liver transplant. The CDR3, as DNA: TGTGCCAGCAGTTTATCGCTGGCAGGCTCCAACTATGGCTACACCTTC. Its translation: CASSLSLAGSNYGYTF.